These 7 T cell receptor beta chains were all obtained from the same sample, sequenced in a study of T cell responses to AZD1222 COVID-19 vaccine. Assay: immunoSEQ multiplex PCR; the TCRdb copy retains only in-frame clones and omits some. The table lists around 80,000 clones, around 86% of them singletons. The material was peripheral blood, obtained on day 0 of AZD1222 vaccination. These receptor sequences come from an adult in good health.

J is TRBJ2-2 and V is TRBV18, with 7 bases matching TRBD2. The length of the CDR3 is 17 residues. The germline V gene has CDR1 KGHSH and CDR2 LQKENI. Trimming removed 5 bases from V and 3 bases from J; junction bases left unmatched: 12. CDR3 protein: CASSVGLTSVYTGELFF. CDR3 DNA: TGTGCCAGCTCAGTGGGCCTAACTAGCGTTTACACCGGGGAGCTGTTTTTT.

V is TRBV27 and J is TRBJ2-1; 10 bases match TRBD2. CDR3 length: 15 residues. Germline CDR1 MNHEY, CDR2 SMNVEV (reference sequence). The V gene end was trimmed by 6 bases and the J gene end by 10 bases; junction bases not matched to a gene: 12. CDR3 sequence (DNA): TGTGCCAGCAGCAAGCGGGAGGGCCTAGTAGAGGAGCAGTTCTTC. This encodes CASSKREGLVEEQFF.

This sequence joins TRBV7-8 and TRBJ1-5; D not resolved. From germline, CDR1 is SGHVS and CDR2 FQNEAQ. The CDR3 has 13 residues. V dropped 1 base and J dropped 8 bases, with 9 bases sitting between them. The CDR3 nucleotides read TGTGCCAGCAGCTTAGATGAGGTAAAGCCCCAGCATTTT. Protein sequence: CASSLDEVKPQHF.

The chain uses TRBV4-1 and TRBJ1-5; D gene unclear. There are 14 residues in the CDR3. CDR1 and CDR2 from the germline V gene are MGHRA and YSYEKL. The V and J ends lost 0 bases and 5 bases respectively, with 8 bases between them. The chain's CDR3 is CASSQDNWDQPQHF. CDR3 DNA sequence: TGCGCCAGCAGCCAAGATAACTGGGATCAGCCCCAGCATTTT.

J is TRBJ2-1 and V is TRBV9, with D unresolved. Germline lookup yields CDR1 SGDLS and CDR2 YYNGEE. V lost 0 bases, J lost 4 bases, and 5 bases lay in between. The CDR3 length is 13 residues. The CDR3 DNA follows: TGTGCCAGCAGCGTAGATCAGTACAATGAGCAGTTCTTC. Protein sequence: CASSVDQYNEQFF.

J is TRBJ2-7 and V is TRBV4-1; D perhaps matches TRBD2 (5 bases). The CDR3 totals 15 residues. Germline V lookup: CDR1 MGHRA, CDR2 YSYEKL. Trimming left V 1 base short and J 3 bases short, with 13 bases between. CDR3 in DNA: TGCGCCAGCAGCCAAGTTACGGGATTCCACTACGAGCAGTACTTC. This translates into CASSQVTGFHYEQYF.

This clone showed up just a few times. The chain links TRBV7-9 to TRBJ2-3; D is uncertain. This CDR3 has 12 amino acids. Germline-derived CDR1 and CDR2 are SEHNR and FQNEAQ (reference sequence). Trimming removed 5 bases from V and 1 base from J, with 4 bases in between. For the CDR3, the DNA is TGTGCCAGCAGCCTAGGCACAGATACGCAGTATTTT. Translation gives CASSLGTDTQYF.